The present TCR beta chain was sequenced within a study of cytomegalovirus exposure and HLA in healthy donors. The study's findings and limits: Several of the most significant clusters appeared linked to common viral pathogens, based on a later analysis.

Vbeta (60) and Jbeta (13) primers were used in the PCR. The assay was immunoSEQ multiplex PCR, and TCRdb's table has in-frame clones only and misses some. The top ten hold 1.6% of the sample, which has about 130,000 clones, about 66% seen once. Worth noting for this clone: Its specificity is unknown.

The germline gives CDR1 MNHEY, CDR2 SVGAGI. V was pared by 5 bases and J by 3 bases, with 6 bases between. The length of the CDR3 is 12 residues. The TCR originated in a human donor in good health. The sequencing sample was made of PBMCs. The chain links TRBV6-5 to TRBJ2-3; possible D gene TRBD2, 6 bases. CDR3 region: CASSRGTDTQYF. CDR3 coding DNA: TGTGCCAGCAGTCGGGGGACAGATACGCAGTATTTT.